This TCR beta chain derives from a study of CXCR3-negative and CXCR3-positive naive CD8 T cells. Study observations and caveats: Cryopreserved cells partially lost CXCR3 expression, and fresh PBMCs were used in most assays.

This clonotype registers medium-sized (0.01 to 0.1%) by frequency. The antigen is undetermined. The CDR3 runs 16 residues. Per germline, CDR1 LGHNA and CDR2 YNFKEQ. UMI-tagged TRB cDNA libraries were built via 5' RACE. TCRdb re-called the 5' RACE reads, yielding one record per CDR3 amino acid sequence without DNA. The sample has under 70,000 distinct CDR3 sequences. V gene TRBV4-2 combines with J gene TRBJ2-7; TCRdb picks TRBD2, but there is no DNA to check that call. This clonotype was obtained from a human donor in good health. Some clones in this sample may be carry-over from other donors' samples. Sequenced: memory CD8+ T cells from blood. The CDR3 reads CASSPRTSGDSYEQYF.